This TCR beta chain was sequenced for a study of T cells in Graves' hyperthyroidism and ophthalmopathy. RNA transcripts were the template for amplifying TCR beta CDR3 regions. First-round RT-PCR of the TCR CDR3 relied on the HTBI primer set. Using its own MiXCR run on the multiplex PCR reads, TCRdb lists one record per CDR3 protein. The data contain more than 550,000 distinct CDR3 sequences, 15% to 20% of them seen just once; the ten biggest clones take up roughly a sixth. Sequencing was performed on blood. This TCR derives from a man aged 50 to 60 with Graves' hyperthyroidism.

The CDR3 DNA reads as TGCGCCAGCAATATACAGGGTTACAATGAGCAGTTCTTC. Protein: CASNIQGYNEQFF. The chain couples TRBV5-1 to TRBJ2-1, with a tentative D call TRBD1 (6 bases). V was clipped by 6 bases and J by 4 bases, with 11 bases between them. CDR3 length: 13 amino acids. Germline V gives CDR1 SGHRS, CDR2 YFSETQ.